A single TCR beta chain is shown here with its context. Its antigen remains unidentified. The record has no base qualities; no much larger clone is one base away. These data belong to a study of T cell responses to AZD1222 COVID-19 vaccine (dated by TCRdb to the early 2020s). With regard to the full study: AZD1222 recipients with second doses at about 4 weeks or about 12 weeks were pooled, because spike-specific TCR depth and breadth did not differ between schedules. Trial participants were enrolled into age subgroups of 18-55, 56-69 and 70-plus years, which contained about 150, 27 and 61 TCR-sequenced participants, respectively. TCR sequencing covered some 240 trial participants: around 210 given two doses of AZD1222 and around 26 given two doses of MenACWY control vaccine. What the research found in general, with its limitations: Epitopes outside the regions mutated in the B.1.351 and B.1.1.7 variants were reportedly recognized by nearly half of the unique spike-specific TCRs. Participants were mostly white British, with more females than males. The authors suggested clonal diversity may have been underestimated. The whole spike protein was spanned by vaccine-associated CD4 TCRs, and dominant responses were seen in regions 160-218 and 743-854. After two AZD1222 doses, spike-specific TCR breadth and depth were significantly higher than at day 0 and than in MenACWY recipients. In the small 56-69-year group, the increase in depth fell short of significance, most likely because of low power. Conclusions about previously exposed vaccinees are limited, since just 5 or 6 AZD1222 recipients were seropositive for SARS-CoV-2 at baseline. Because no samples from the day 14 peak response were available, repertoires could be characterized only after the peak T cell response.

Reading the germline V gene gives CDR1 SGHRS and CDR2 YFSETQ. Including cysteine and phenylalanine, the CDR3 has 14 amino acids. Only the CDR3 DNA is retained, 42 bases long and in frame from the first base. V loses 4 bases at its end and J loses 6 bases; junction bases beyond the gene matches: 8. Taken with the paper, the label for time point translates to: baseline before first vaccination. Samples from vaccinated people were obtained from the UK trials COV001 and COV002, which included a single-blind randomized controlled phase 2/3 trial of AZD1222 (ChAdOx1 nCoV-19) in healthy adults. For TCRbeta chain sequencing, PBMC samples were collected from trial participants at day 0 and at day 28 after the second dose. The CDR3 regions of human TCRbeta chains were analyzed by immunosequencing. The published analysis was carried out like this. TCRs in the repertoires were compared against a reference library of SARS-CoV-2-specific TCRs that had been generated with the MIRA antigen-specificity platform. Breadth was defined as the fraction of unique TCRs that were SARS-CoV-2-associated. Depth was defined as the fraction of total T cells that were SARS-CoV-2-associated. Using the MIRA data, every spike-specific TCR was mapped to the spike region that the TCR reacted to and assigned to either a CD4 or a CD8 class. Log10-transformed breadth and depth values were compared by one-way ANOVA with Sidak's multiple comparisons tests. Imported from immuneACCESS, the table was reduced by TCRdb to in-frame sequences with V and J called. These copies leave out some clones; in studies compared against another copy, an unresolved V gene accounts for under half, and the cause of the remainder is not known. V and J calls and clone size are copied from that table; D and trimming were computed from the DNA. The sample profile shows about 170,000 clones; more than 80% of them were found once. Jointly, the top ten make up 2.6% of the sample.

The V and J segments used are TRBV5-1 and TRBJ1-1, with 8 bases matching TRBD1. The sequenced sample was peripheral blood, obtained on day 0 of AZD1222 vaccination. The sequence derives from an adult in good health. The sequence in DNA is TGCGCCAGCAGCACCCGACAGGGGATCCCTGAAGCTTTCTTT. It encodes CASSTRQGIPEAFF.